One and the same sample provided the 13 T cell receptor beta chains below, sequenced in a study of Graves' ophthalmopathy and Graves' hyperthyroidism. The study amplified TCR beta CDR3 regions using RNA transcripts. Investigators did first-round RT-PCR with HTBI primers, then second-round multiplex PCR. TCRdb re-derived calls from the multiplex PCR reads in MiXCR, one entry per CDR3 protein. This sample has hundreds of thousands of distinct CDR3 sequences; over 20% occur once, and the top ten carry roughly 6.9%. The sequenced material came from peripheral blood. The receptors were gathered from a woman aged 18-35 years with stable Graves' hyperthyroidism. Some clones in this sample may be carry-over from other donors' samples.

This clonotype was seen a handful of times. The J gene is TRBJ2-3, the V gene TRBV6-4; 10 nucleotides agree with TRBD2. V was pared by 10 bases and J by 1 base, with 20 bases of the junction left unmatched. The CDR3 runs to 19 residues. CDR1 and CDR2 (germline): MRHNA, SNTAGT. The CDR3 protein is CATPRRHPLAGGCTDTQYF. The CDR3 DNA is TGTGCCACCCCAAGAAGGCACCCCTTAGCGGGGGGTTGCACAGATACGCAGTATTTT.

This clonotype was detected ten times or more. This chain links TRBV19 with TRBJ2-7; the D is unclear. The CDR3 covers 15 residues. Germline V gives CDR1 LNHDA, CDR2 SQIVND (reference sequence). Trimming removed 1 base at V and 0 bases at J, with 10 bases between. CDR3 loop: CASSIVGRLSYEQYF. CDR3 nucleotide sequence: TGTGCCAGTAGTATAGTTGGCCGACTCTCCTACGAGCAGTACTTC.

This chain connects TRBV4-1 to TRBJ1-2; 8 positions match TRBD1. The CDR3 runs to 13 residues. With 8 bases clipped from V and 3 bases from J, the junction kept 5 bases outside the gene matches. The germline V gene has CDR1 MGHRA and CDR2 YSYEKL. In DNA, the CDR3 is TGCGCCAGCCGTACGACAGGGGACTATGGCTACACCTTC. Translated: CASRTTGDYGYTF.

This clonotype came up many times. CDR3 DNA: TGTGCCAGCAGACCACCTCAGGGGTTAATAGAGACCCAGTACTTC. This sequence encodes CASRPPQGLIETQYF. The J gene is TRBJ2-5, the V gene TRBV28; tentative D call: TRBD1 (6 bases). The CDR3 has 15 amino acids. V was cut by 6 bases and J by 4 bases, with 18 bases left in between. From germline, CDR1 is MDHEN and CDR2 SYDVKM.

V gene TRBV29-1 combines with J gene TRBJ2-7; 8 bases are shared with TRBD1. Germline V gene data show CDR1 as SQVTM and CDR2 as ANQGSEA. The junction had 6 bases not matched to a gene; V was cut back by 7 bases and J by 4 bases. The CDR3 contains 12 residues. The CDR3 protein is CSARTGRYEQYF. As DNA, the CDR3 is TGCAGCGCCCGGACAGGGAGGTACGAGCAGTACTTC.

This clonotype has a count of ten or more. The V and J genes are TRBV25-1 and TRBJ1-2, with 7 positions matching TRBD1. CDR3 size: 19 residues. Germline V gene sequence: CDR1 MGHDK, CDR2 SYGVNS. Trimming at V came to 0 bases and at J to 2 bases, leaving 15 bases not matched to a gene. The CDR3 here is CASSEYGTGTDHINYGYTF. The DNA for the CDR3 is TGTGCCAGCAGTGAATATGGAACAGGGACAGACCATATCAACTATGGCTACACCTTC.

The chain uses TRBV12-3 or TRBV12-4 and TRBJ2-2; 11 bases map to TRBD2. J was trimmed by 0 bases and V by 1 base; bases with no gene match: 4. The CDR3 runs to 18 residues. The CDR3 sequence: CASSLVLAGGPNTGELFF. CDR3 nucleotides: TGTGCCAGCAGTTTAGTTCTAGCGGGGGGACCGAACACCGGGGAGCTGTTTTTT.

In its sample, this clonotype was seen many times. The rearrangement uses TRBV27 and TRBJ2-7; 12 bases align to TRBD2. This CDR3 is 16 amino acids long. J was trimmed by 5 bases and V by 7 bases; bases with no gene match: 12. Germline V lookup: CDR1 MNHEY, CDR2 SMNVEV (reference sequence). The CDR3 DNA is TGTGCCAGCACTAGCGGGAGGGTCCAGGGGTTCCACGAGCAGTACTTC. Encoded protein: CASTSGRVQGFHEQYF.

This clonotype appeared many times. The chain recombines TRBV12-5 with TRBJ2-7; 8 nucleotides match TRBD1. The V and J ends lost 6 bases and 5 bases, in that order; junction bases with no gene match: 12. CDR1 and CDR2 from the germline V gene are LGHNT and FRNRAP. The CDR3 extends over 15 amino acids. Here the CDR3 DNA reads TGTGCTAGTGGAGACGCCGTGGACAGGGCCCACGAGCAGTACTTC. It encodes CASGDAVDRAHEQYF.

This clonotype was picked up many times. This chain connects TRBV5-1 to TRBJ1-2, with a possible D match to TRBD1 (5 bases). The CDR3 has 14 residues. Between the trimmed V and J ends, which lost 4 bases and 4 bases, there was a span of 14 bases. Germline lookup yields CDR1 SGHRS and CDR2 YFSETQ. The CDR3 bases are TGCGCCAGCAGCCCAGGACACGTCCCCTATGGCTACACCTTC. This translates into CASSPGHVPYGYTF.

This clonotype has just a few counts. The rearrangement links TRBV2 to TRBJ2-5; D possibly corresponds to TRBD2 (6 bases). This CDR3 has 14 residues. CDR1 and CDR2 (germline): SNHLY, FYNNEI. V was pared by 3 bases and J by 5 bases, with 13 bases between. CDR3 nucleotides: TGTGCCAGCAGTGACCCTAGCGCTTGGGAGACCCAGTACTTC. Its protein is CASSDPSAWETQYF.

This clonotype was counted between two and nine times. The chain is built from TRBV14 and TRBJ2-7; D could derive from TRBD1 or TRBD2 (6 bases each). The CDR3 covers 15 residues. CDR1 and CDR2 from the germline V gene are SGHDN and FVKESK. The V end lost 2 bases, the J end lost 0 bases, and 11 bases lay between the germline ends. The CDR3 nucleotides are TGTGCCAGCAGCCAATTTAGGGGGGCCTCCTACGAGCAGTACTTC. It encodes CASSQFRGASYEQYF.

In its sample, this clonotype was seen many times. The CDR3, as DNA: TGTGCTAGTGGTCCTACACGGGACAGTTACCAAGAGACCCAGTACTTC. Protein sequence: CASGPTRDSYQETQYF. This chain links TRBV12-5 with TRBJ2-5; 7 nucleotides agree with TRBD1. The CDR3 length is 16 residues. After removal of 5 bases from V and 0 bases from J, the junction contained 9 bases not matched to a gene. CDR1 and CDR2 from the germline V gene are LGHNT and FRNRAP. Drawing the rest from reference TRBV12-5 and TRBJ2-5, the complete variable domain is DARVTQTPRHKVTEMGQEVTMRCQPILGHNTVFWYRQTMMQGLELLAYFRNRAPLDDSGMPKDRFSAEMPDATLATLKIQPSEPRDSAVYFCASGPTRDSYQETQYFGPGTRLLVL.